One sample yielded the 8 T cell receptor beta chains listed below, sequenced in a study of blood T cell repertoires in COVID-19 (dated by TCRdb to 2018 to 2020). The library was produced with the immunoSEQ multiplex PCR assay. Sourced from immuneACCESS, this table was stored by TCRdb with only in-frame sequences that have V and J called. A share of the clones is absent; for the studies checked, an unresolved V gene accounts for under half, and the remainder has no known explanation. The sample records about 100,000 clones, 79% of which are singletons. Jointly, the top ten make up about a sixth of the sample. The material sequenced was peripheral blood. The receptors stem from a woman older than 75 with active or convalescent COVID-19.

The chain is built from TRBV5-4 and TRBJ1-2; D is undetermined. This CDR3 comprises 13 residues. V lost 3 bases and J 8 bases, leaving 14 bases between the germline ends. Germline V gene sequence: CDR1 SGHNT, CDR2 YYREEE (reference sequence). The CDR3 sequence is CASSSDDRRGYTF. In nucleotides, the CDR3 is TGTGCCAGCAGCTCGGACGATCGGAGGGGCTACACCTTC.

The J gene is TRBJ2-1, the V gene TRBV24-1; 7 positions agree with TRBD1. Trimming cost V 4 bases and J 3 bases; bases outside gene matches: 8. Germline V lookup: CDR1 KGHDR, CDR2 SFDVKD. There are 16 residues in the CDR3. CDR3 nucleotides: TGTGCCACCAGTGACTCTACGACAGGGCACTACAATGAGCAGTTCTTC. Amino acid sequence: CATSDSTTGHYNEQFF.

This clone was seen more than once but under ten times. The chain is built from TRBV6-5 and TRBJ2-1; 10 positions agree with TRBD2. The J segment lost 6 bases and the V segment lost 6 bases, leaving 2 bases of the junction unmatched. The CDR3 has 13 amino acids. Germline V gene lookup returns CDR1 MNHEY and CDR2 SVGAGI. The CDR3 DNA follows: TGTGCCAGCAGGACTAGCGGGTCCAATGAGCAGTTCTTC. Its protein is CASRTSGSNEQFF.

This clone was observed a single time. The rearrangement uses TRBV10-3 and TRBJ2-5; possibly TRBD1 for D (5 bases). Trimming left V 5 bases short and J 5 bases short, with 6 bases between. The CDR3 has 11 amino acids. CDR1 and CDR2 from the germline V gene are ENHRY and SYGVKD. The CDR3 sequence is CAISRGETQYF. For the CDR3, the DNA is TGTGCCATCAGTAGGGGTGAGACCCAGTACTTC.

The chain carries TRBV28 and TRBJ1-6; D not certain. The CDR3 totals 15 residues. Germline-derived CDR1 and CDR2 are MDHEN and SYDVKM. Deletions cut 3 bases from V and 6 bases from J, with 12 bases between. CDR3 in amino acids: CASSLNPQANSPLHF. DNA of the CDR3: TGTGCCAGCAGTTTGAACCCTCAGGCTAATTCACCCCTCCACTTT.

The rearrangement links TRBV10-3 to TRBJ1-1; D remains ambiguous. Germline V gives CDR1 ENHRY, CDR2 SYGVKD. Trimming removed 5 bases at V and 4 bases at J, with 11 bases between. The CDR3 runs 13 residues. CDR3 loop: CAISLAGPTEAFF. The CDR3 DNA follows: TGTGCCATCAGTTTGGCAGGTCCCACTGAAGCTTTCTTT.

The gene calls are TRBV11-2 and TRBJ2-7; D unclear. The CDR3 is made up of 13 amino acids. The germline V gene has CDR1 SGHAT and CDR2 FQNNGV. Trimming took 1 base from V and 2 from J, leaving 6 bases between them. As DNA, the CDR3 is TGTGCCAGCAGCTTAGCAGGAACCTACGAGCAGTACTTC. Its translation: CASSLAGTYEQYF.

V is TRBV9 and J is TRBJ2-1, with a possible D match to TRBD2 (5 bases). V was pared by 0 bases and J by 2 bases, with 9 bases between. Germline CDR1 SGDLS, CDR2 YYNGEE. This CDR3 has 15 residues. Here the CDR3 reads CASSVDGNPYNEQFF. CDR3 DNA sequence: TGTGCCAGCAGCGTAGACGGGAATCCCTACAATGAGCAGTTCTTC.